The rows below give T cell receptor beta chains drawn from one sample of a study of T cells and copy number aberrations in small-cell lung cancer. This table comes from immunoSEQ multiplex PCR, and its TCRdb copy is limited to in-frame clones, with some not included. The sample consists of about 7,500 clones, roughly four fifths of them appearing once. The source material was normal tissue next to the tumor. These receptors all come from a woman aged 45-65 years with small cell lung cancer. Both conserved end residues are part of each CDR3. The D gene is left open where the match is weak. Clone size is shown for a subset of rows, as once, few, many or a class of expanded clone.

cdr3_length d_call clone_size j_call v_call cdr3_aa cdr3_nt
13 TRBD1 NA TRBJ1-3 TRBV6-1 CASSEYRGDTIYF TGTGCCAGCAGTGAATACAGGGGGGACACCATATATTTT
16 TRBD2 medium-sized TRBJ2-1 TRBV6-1 CASSGSPSGRANEQFF TGTGCCAGCAGTGGATCGCCTAGCGGGAGAGCGAATGAGCAGTTCTTC
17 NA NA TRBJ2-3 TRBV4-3 CASSQDGDTSSTDTQYF TGCGCCAGCAGCCAAGATGGGGACACCTCTAGCACAGATACGCAGTATTTT
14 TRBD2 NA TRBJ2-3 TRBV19 CASSIGGGTDTQYF TGTGCCAGTAGTATCGGGGGGGGCACAGATACGCAGTATTTT
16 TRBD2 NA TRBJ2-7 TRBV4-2 CASSQEFTGGPDEQYF TGTGCCAGCAGCCAAGAGTTTACGGGAGGGCCGGACGAGCAGTACTTC
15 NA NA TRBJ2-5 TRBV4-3 CASSQDPLEQETQYF TGCGCCAGCAGCCAGGATCCACTAGAACAAGAGACCCAGTACTTC
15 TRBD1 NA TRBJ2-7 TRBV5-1 CASSNSGTGEHEQYF TGCGCCAGCAGCAACTCCGGGACAGGAGAACACGAGCAGTACTTC
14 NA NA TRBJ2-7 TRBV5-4 CASSLKGLDYEQYF TGTGCCAGCAGCTTGAAGGGACTTGACTACGAGCAGTACTTC
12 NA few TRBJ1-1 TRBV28 CACTRRGTAAFF TGTGCCTGCACCCGGCGGGGGACGGCAGCTTTCTTT
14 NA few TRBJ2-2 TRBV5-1 CASSLWGASGELFF TGCGCCAGCAGCTTGTGGGGGGCGAGCGGGGAGCTGTTTTTT
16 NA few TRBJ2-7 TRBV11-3 CASSPPPPGPFYEQYF TGTGCCAGCAGCCCCCCTCCACCGGGACCATTCTACGAGCAGTACTTC
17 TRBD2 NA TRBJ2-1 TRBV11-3 CASSLDQRGLAGLEQFF TGTGCCAGCAGCTTAGATCAAAGAGGACTAGCGGGGTTGGAACAGTTCTTC
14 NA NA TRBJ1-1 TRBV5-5 CASSSRTTNTEAFF TGTGCCAGCAGCTCGCGGACAACCAACACTGAAGCTTTCTTT
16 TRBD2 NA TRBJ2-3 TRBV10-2 CASSELSGSSTDTQYF TGCGCCAGCAGCGAACTTAGCGGGTCGAGCACAGATACGCAGTATTTT
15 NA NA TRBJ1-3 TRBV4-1 CASSLYPGSGNTIYF TGCGCCAGCAGCCTCTACCCAGGGTCTGGAAACACCATATATTTT
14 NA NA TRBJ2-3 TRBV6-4 CASSERGGTDTQYF TGTGCCAGCAGTGAGAGGGGCGGCACAGATACGCAGTATTTT
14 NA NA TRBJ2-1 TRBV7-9 CASSLIAGMGEQFF TGTGCCAGCAGCTTAATCGCAGGGATGGGTGAGCAGTTCTTC
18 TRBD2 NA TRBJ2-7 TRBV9 CASSVPGLAGYRPYEQYF TGTGCCAGCAGCGTACCGGGACTAGCGGGATACCGCCCCTACGAGCAGTACTTC
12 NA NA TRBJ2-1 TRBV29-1 CSVERNNNEQFF TGCAGCGTTGAGCGGAACAACAATGAGCAGTTCTTC
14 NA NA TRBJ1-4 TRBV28 CASKEVRDREKLFF TGTGCCAGCAAAGAGGTTCGGGACCGGGAAAAACTGTTTTTT
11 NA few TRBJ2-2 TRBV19 CASTSAGELFF TGTGCCAGCACTTCGGCCGGGGAGCTGTTTTTT
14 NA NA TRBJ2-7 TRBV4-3 CASSPGRGAYEQYF TGCGCCAGCAGCCCCGGTCGGGGAGCCTACGAGCAGTACTTC
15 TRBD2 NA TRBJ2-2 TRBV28 CASKTSGRAIGELFF TGTGCCAGCAAGACTAGCGGGAGGGCCATCGGGGAGCTGTTTTTT
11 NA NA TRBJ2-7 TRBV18 CASSTGYEQYF TGTGCCAGCTCAACAGGGTACGAGCAGTACTTC
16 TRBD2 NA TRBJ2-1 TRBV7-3 CASSLWGRGEMGEQFF TGTGCCAGCAGCTTATGGGGGAGGGGTGAAATGGGTGAGCAGTTCTTC
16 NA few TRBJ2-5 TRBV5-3 CARSLARSRTQETQYF TGTGCCAGAAGCTTGGCACGTTCCAGGACACAAGAGACCCAGTACTTC
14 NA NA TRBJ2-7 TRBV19 CASSKWGLNYEQYF TGTGCCAGTAGTAAATGGGGGCTGAACTACGAGCAGTACTTC
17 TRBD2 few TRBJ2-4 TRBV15 CATSRDQSGIAKNIQYF TGTGCCACCAGCAGAGATCAGAGCGGGATAGCCAAAAACATTCAGTACTTC
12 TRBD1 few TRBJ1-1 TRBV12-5 CASGLGQGTAFF TGTGCTAGTGGTTTGGGACAGGGTACCGCTTTCTTT
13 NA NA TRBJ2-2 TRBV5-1 CASSFTGTEELFF TGCGCCAGCAGCTTCACCGGAACCGAGGAGCTGTTTTTT
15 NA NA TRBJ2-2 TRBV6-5 CASSLMGLNTGELFF TGTGCCAGCAGTTTAATGGGACTCAACACCGGGGAGCTGTTTTTT
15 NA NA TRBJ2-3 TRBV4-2 CASSQVSGTYDTQYF TGTGCCAGCAGCCAAGTGAGCGGGACATATGATACGCAGTATTTT
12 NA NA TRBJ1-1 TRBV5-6 CASSVNRAGAFF TGTGCCAGCAGCGTCAACAGGGCTGGGGCTTTCTTT
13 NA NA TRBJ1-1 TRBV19 CASSFMEGTEAFF TGTGCCAGTAGTTTCATGGAGGGGACTGAAGCTTTCTTT
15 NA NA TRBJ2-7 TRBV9 CASSVDARGLYEQYF TGTGCCAGCAGCGTAGACGCGAGGGGCCTCTACGAGCAGTACTTC
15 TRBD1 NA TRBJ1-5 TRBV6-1 CASSVVETGNQPQHF TGTGCCAGCAGTGTGGTCGAGACAGGGAATCAGCCCCAGCATTTT
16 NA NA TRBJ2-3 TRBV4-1 CASSPPDGRVTDTQYF TGCGCCAGCAGCCCCCCCGATGGCCGTGTGACAGATACGCAGTATTTT
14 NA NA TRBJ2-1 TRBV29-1 CSVGRGGLYNEQFF TGCAGCGTTGGCCGTGGGGGACTTTACAATGAGCAGTTCTTC
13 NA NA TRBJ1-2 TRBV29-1 CSVQLGGTYGYTF TGCAGCGTCCAACTAGGGGGGACCTATGGCTACACCTTC
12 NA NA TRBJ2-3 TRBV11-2 CASSSSTDTQYF TGTGCCAGCAGCTCGAGCACAGATACGCAGTATTTT
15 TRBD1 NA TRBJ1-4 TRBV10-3 CAISGTGEKDEKLFF TGTGCCATCAGCGGGACAGGGGAAAAAGATGAAAAACTGTTTTTT
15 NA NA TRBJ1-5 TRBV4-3 CASSQEPAADQPQHF TGCGCCAGCAGCCAAGAGCCCGCGGCCGATCAGCCCCAGCATTTT
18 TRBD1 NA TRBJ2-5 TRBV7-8 CVSSSPRDSSSGLRTQYF TGTGTCAGCAGCTCGCCCCGGGACAGTTCCTCCGGCCTAAGGACCCAGTACTTC
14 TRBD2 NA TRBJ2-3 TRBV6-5 CASRTSGSSDTQYF TGTGCCAGCCGTACTAGCGGGAGTTCAGATACGCAGTATTTT
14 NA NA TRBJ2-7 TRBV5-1 CASSLASNSYEQYF TGCGCCAGCAGCTTGGCAAGTAACTCCTACGAGCAGTACTTC
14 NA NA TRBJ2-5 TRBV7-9 CASSASSFGETQYF TGTGCCAGCAGCGCGTCTAGTTTCGGAGAGACCCAGTACTTC
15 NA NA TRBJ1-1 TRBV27 CASSPMGGVNTEAFF TGTGCCAGCAGCCCCATGGGGGGAGTTAACACTGAAGCTTTCTTT
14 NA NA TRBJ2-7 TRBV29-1 CSVTEDTEPYEQYF TGCAGCGTCACCGAAGACACTGAGCCCTACGAGCAGTACTTC
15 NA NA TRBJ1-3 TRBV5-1 CASSTGQSSGNTIYF TGCGCCAGCAGCACCGGACAGTCCTCTGGAAACACCATATATTTT
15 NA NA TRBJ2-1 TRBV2 CASSNRDNSYNEQFF TGTGCCAGCAGTAACCGGGACAACTCCTACAATGAGCAGTTCTTC
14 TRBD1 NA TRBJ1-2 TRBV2 CASRGTGRNYGYTF TGTGCCAGCAGGGGGACAGGGAGAAACTATGGCTACACCTTC
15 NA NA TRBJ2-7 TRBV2 CASRGGAGGSYEQYF TGTGCCAGCCGAGGGGGGGCAGGGGGATCCTACGAGCAGTACTTC
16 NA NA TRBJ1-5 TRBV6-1 CASSDPRQPTYKPQHF TGTGCCAGCAGTGATCCCCGACAGCCTACGTATAAGCCCCAGCATTTT
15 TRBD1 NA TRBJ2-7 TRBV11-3 CASSFDGQDGVEQYF TGTGCCAGCAGCTTCGACGGACAGGACGGGGTCGAGCAGTACTTC
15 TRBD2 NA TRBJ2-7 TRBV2 CASSDLSGLAYEQYF TGTGCCAGCAGCGATCTATCGGGACTAGCGTACGAGCAGTACTTC